Only a few counts were recorded for the clone carrying this T cell receptor beta chain. Antigen specificity is unknown. The sample comes from a study of T cell responses to AZD1222 COVID-19 vaccine. Profiled with immunoSEQ multiplex PCR; TCRdb holds only in-frame clones, not every one. There are 120,000 to 150,000 clones in the sample; around 90% occur only once, and 2.8% lies in the top ten. General observations from the study: Epitopes outside B.1.351 and B.1.1.7 mutated regions reportedly drew nearly half of spike TCRs. With dominance at 160-218 and 743-854, vaccine-associated CD4 TCRs spanned spike.

The sequenced sample was peripheral blood, obtained on day 0 of MenACWY control vaccination. This receptor was taken from an adult in good health.

This chain's CDR3 is CASSARTGPDQPQHF. CDR3 coding DNA: TGCGCCAGCAGCGCCCGGACAGGGCCGGATCAGCCCCAGCATTTT. The chain uses TRBV5-1 and TRBJ1-5, with 8 bases that match TRBD1. With V trimmed by 4 bases and J by 5 bases, 8 bases remained unmatched. The CDR3 sequence is 15 residues long. From germline, CDR1 is SGHRS and CDR2 YFSETQ.